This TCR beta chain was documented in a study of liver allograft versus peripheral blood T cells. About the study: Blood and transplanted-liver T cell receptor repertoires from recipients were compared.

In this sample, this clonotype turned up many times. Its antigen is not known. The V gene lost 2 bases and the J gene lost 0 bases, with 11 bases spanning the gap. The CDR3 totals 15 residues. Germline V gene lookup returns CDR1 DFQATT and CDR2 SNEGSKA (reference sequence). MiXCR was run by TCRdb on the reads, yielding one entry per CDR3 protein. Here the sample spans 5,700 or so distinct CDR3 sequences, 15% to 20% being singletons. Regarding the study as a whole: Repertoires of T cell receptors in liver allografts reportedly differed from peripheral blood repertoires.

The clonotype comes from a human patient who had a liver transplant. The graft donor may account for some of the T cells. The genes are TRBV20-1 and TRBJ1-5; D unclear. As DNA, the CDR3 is TGCAGTGCTAGACAGGTACTTAATAGCAATCAGCCCCAGCATTTT. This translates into CSARQVLNSNQPQHF.